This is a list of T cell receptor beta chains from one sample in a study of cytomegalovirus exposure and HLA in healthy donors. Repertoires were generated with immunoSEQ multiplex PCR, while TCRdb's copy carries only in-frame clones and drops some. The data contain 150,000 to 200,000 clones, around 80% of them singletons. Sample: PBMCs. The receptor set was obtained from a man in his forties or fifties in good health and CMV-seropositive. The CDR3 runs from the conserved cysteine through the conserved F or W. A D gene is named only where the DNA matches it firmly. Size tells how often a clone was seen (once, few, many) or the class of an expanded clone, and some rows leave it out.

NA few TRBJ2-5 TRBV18 TGTGCCAGCTCACCCGAACCAAAAGTATCGGGAGAGACCCAGTACTTC CASSPEPKVSGETQYF
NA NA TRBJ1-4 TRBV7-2 TGTGCCAGCAGCCCAAGCTCGGGGGAGGCTAATGAAAAACTGTTTTTT CASSPSSGEANEKLFF
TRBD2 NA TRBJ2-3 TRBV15 TGTGCCACCAGCAGAATCAGCGGGGGGGAAGATACGCAGTATTTT CATSRISGGEDTQYF
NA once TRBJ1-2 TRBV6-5 TGTGCCAGCAGCCAGGGTCGGGGCTACACCTTC CASSQGRGYTF
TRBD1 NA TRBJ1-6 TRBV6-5 TGTGCCAGCAGTTTTACCGGGACAGGGGACTCACCCCTCCACTTT CASSFTGTGDSPLHF
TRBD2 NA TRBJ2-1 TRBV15 TGTGCCACCAGCAGGGAGCTAGCGGGGGGTTACAATGAGCAGTTCTTC CATSRELAGGYNEQFF
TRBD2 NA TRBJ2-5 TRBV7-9 TGTGCCAGCAGCGGGCGGACTAGCGGGGGGATACGCTCGACCCAGTACTTC CASSGRTSGGIRSTQYF
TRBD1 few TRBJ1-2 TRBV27 TGTGCCAGCAGTTATAGCACAGGGGCTGGCTACACCTTC CASSYSTGAGYTF
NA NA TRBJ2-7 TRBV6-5 TGTGCCAGCAGCCTCGACGGAGGCTACGAGCAGTACTTC CASSLDGGYEQYF
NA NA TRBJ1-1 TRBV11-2 TGTGCCAGCAGCCAAATGAGAAACACTGAAGCTTTCTTT CASSQMRNTEAFF
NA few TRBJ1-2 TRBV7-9 TGTGCCAGCAGCGAAAACAGGGCCTGGTATGGCTACACCTTC CASSENRAWYGYTF
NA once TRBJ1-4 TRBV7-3 TGTGCCAGCAGCCCAGGGATCACTAATGAAAAACTGTTTTTT CASSPGITNEKLFF
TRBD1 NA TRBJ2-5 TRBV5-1 TGCGCCAGCAGCTCGACAGGGACGTTACAAGAGACCCAGTACTTC CASSSTGTLQETQYF
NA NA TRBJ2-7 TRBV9 TGTGCCAGCAGCGCCCGGGACAGCGGAGGGGAGCAGTACTTC CASSARDSGGEQYF
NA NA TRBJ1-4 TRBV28 TGTGCCAGCAGTTTGCAAGGGGGTAATAATGAAAAACTGTTTTTT CASSLQGGNNEKLFF
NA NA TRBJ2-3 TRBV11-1 TGTGCCAGCAGCCCACGGCGGGTCCTCGATACGCAGTATTTT CASSPRRVLDTQYF
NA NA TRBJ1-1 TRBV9 TGTGCCAGCAGCGTAGTGGGGGGGAACACTGAAGCTTTCTTT CASSVVGGNTEAFF
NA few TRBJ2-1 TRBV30 TGTGCCTGGAGTGGAAGGGGGAAGCCCTACAATGAGCAGTTCTTC CAWSGRGKPYNEQFF
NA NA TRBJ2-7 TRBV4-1 TGCGCCAGCAGCCAAAGCGACCTGACTGCTCCCGTAGTGTACGAGCAGTACTTC CASSQSDLTAPVVYEQYF
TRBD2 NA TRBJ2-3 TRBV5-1 TGCGCCAGCAGCTTGGCTGGTTTGACTAGCCAACGTGTCACAGATACGCAGTATTTT CASSLAGLTSQRVTDTQYF
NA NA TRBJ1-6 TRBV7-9 TGTGCCAGCAGCCGAGGTTCACCCCTCCACTTT CASSRGSPLHF
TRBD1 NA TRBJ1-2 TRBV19 TGTGCCAGTAGTATCGACAGGGGGCCACTTTTCTATGGCTACACCTTC CASSIDRGPLFYGYTF
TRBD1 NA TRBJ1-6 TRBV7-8 TGTGCCAGCGGACAGGGCACCGCAGGGGATTCACCCCTCCACTTT CASGQGTAGDSPLHF
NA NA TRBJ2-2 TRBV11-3 TGTGCCAGCAGCCCAGGGAACACCGGGGAGCTGTTTTTT CASSPGNTGELFF
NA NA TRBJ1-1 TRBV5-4 TGTGCCAGCAGCTCCCGGGTAGAGAACACTGAAGCTTTCTTT CASSSRVENTEAFF
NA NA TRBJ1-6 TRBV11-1 TGTGCCAGCAGCTCCGGGTCTCTGGGTTCACCCCTCCACTTT CASSSGSLGSPLHF
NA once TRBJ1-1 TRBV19 TGTGCCAGTAGTATAGGTGGGACTCGGGCTGAAGCTTTCTTT CASSIGGTRAEAFF
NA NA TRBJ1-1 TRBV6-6 TGTGCCAGCAGTTATAGCCTTGGCACTGAAGCTTTCTTT CASSYSLGTEAFF
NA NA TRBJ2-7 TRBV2 TGTGCCAGCAGTGAGGCCAGGGCAGAGCAGTACTTC CASSEARAEQYF
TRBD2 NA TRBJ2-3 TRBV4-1 TGCGCCAGCAGCCAAGAGGGGGGGAAAGTAGATACGCAGTATTTT CASSQEGGKVDTQYF
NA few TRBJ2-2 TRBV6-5 TGTGCCAGCAGTTACTCGAATGGGCCCGGGGAGCTGTTTTTT CASSYSNGPGELFF
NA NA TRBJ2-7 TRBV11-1 TGTGCCAGCAGCTTGGGACGGGGGGCCTCCTACGAGCAGTACTTC CASSLGRGASYEQYF
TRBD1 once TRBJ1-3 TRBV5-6 TGTGCCAGCAGCTGGGACAGGTCTGGAAACACCATATATTTT CASSWDRSGNTIYF
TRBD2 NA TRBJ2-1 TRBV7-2 TGTGCCAGCAGTAATCTAGCGGGGGGTGGGCAGTTCTTC CASSNLAGGGQFF
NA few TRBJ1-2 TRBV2 TGTGCCAGCAGTGGATGGACAGATGGGGGCTACACCTTC CASSGWTDGGYTF
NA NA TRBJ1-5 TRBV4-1 TGCGCCAGCAGCCAAGACCCCGTGGGCTATAGCAATCAGCCCCAGCATTTT CASSQDPVGYSNQPQHF
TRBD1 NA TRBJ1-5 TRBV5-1 TGCGCCAGCAGCCTGGATACAGGGGTCGGTCAGCCCCAGCATTTT CASSLDTGVGQPQHF
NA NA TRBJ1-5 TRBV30 TGTGCCTGGAGTATGGGGGCCAATCAGCCCCAGCATTTT CAWSMGANQPQHF
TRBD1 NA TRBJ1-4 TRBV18 TGTGCCAGCTCACCAGGGGGACAGTATAATGAAAAACTGTTTTTT CASSPGGQYNEKLFF
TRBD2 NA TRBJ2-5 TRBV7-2 TGTGCCAGCAGCACAAGCCTAGCGGGGATGGAGACCCAGTACTTC CASSTSLAGMETQYF
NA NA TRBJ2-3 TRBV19 TGTGCCAGTATGAACAGGGATTTAGATACGCAGTATTTT CASMNRDLDTQYF
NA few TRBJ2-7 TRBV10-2 TGCGCCAGCAGTATCAGGGTTCACTACGAGCAGTACTTC CASSIRVHYEQYF
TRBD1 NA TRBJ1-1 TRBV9 TGTGCCAGCAGCCCCCGGACAGGGATGAACACTGAAGCTTTCTTT CASSPRTGMNTEAFF
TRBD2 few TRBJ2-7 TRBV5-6 TGTGCCAGCAGCACGGGGGGGGGCTACGAGCAGTACTTC CASSTGGGYEQYF
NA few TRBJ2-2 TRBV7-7 TGTGCTAGCAGCTCCGAATTTGGGCAGGGGACATACACCGGGGAGCTGTTTTTT CASSSEFGQGTYTGELFF
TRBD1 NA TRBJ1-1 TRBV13 TGTGCCAGCAGCTTTACAGGGGAGGACACTGAAGCCTTCTTT CASSFTGEDTEAFF
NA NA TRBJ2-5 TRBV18 TGTGCCAGCTCACCGAGGCAGGGCACAATGGAGACCCAGTACTTC CASSPRQGTMETQYF
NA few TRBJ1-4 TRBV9 TGTGCCAGCAGCGCCTTTCTAAATGAAAAACTGTTTTTT CASSAFLNEKLFF
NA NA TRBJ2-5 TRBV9 TGTGCCAGCAGCGCAGGGGAGGAGACCCAGTACTTC CASSAGEETQYF
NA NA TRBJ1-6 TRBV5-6 TGTGCCAGCAGACACGAACAGGTTTCACCCCTCCACTTT CASRHEQVSPLHF
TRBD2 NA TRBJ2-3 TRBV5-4 TGTGCCAGCAGCTCACTAGCGGGGGGACCAGATACGCAGTATTTT CASSSLAGGPDTQYF